Below are 21 T cell receptor beta chains sequenced from a single sample in a study of Ad26.COV2.S vaccination and SARS-CoV-2 variants. Noted treatment: roughly 18 received Ad26.COV2.S at low or high dose, single or two shots; 5 received placebo; per-sample allocation not given. It was on day 63 after the first vaccine or placebo injection that samples were taken. Measured with immunoSEQ multiplex PCR; TCRdb has only the in-frame clones, and not every one. The sample shows around 340,000 clones, roughly 90% of them seen only once. Specimen: peripheral blood, collected in a trial of Ad26.COV2.S vaccine versus placebo. Receptors were obtained from a person aged 18-65 years who received the Ad26.COV2.S COVID-19 vaccine or a placebo.

This clone appeared a single time. The chain couples TRBV5-1 to TRBJ2-5, with no clear D. CDR1 is SGHRS and CDR2 is YFSETQ in the germline V gene. CDR3 length: 14 amino acids. V was cut by 0 bases and J by 2 bases, with 8 bases left in between. CDR3 sequence reads: CASSLAQIQETQYF. In nucleotides, the CDR3 is TGCGCCAGCAGCTTGGCACAGATACAAGAGACCCAGTACTTC.

The chain carries TRBV28 and TRBJ2-1, with D hard to call. V dropped 3 bases and J dropped 10 bases, with 7 bases sitting between them. This CDR3 comprises 11 residues. Germline-derived CDR1 and CDR2 are MDHEN and SYDVKM. Here the CDR3 reads CASSLRQEQFF. For the CDR3, the DNA is TGTGCCAGCAGTTTGCGCCAAGAGCAGTTCTTC.

The rearrangement links TRBV29-1 to TRBJ2-3, with unresolved D. Germline V gives CDR1 SQVTM, CDR2 ANQGSEA. Trimming left V 2 bases short and J 1 base short, with 7 bases between. The CDR3 has 13 amino acids. The CDR3 bases are TGCAGCGTTGAAACCCCGGGCACAGATACGCAGTATTTT. It specifies CSVETPGTDTQYF.

The chain uses TRBV5-4 and TRBJ1-2; the D gene is possibly TRBD1 (6 bases). The CDR3 contains 14 residues. V shed 5 bases and J shed 4 bases, with 15 bases lying between them. Germline lookup yields CDR1 SGHNT and CDR2 YYREEE (reference sequence). The CDR3 reads CASSRDNPIYGYTF. In DNA, the CDR3 is TGTGCCAGCAGTCGGGACAATCCAATCTATGGCTACACCTTC.

V gene TRBV28 combines with J gene TRBJ1-1, with D maybe TRBD1 (6 bases). This CDR3 region has 11 residues. Germline V gene sequence: CDR1 MDHEN, CDR2 SYDVKM. Deletions cut 3 bases from V and 9 bases from J, with 8 bases between. The DNA of the CDR3 is TGTGCCAGCAGTTTGGGGGCAAAAGCTTTCTTT. Protein sequence: CASSLGAKAFF.

The V call is TRBV5-4, the J call TRBJ1-1, with unresolved D. Germline V lookup: CDR1 SGHNT, CDR2 YYREEE (reference sequence). The CDR3 covers 11 residues. The ends were cut back, 0 bases at V and 5 bases at J, with 2 bases in the middle. The DNA for the CDR3 is TGTGCCAGCAGCTTGGGAACTGAAGCTTTCTTT. As protein: CASSLGTEAFF.

A single count supports this clone. CDR3 nucleotide sequence: TGTGCCAGCAGTTTAGGGGGGGAGACAGGGCCCCAAGAGACCCAGTACTTC. Translating gives CASSLGGETGPQETQYF. This chain links TRBV28 with TRBJ2-5; D may be TRBD1 or TRBD2 (7 bases each). This CDR3 spans 17 amino acids. Germline V gene data show CDR1 as MDHEN and CDR2 as SYDVKM. Trimming shortened V by 2 bases and J by 1 base, and 17 bases separated the two germline ends.

The table lists this clone with a few counts. The chain links TRBV6-2 or TRBV6-3 to TRBJ2-7; D perhaps matches TRBD1 (5 bases). Trimming removed 0 bases at V and 5 bases at J, with 8 bases between. The CDR3 runs to 13 residues. Germline loops: CDR1 MNHEY, CDR2 SVGEGT. This chain's CDR3 is CASSYSMGHEQYF. CDR3 nucleotide sequence: TGTGCCAGCAGTTACTCGATGGGGCACGAGCAGTACTTC.

The chain uses TRBV5-5 and TRBJ2-3; D unresolved. The CDR3 is made up of 12 amino acids. The germline V gene encodes CDR1 SGHKS and CDR2 YYEKEE (reference sequence). Between the trimmed V and J ends, which lost 4 bases and 0 bases, there was a span of 3 bases. The CDR3 reads CASSVSTDTQYF. CDR3 DNA: TGTGCCAGCAGCGTCAGCACAGATACGCAGTATTTT. Combining the CDR3 with reference TRBV5-5 and TRBJ2-3 gives the whole variable domain DAGVTQSPTHLIKTRGQQVTLRCSPISGHKSVSWYQQVLGQGPQFIFQYYEKEERGRGNFPDRFSARQFPNYSSELNVNALLLGDSALYLCASSVSTDTQYFGPGTRLTVL.

This chain joins TRBV28 and TRBJ1-1; the D gene is possibly TRBD1 (6 bases). In germline, CDR1 is MDHEN, CDR2 SYDVKM. CDR3 length: 14 amino acids. V lost 3 bases to trimming and J lost 2 bases, with 10 bases between them. CDR3: CASSFWGTNTEAFF. CDR3 nucleotide sequence: TGTGCCAGCAGTTTTTGGGGGACAAACACTGAAGCTTTCTTT.

The chain couples TRBV29-1 to TRBJ1-1, with no clear D. CDR1 and CDR2 from the germline V gene are SQVTM and ANQGSEA. Trimming stripped 4 bases from V and 5 bases from J, with 11 bases between. The CDR3 contains 12 residues. CDR3 residues: CSVAVVRTEAFF. The CDR3 bases are TGCAGCGTTGCGGTGGTGAGGACTGAAGCTTTCTTT.

The chain links TRBV4-1 to TRBJ2-1, with 10 bases that match TRBD2. The CDR3 contains 15 residues. Trimming removed 4 bases from V and 4 bases from J; junction bases left unmatched: 4. The germline V gene encodes CDR1 MGHRA and CDR2 YSYEKL. The CDR3 region is CASSRLAGVYNEQFF. The CDR3, as DNA: TGCGCCAGCAGCCGACTAGCGGGCGTTTACAATGAGCAGTTCTTC.

The CDR3 DNA reads TGTGCCAGTAGTATTGGGACAGGGTCTTCACCCCTCCACTTT. It is translated as CASSIGTGSSPLHF. The chain couples TRBV19 to TRBJ1-6; 9 bases are a match to TRBD1. V dropped 3 bases and J dropped 9; count of bases not matched to a gene: 3. Germline values: CDR1 LNHDA, CDR2 SQIVND (reference sequence). The CDR3 extends over 14 amino acids.

This rearrangement joins TRBV12-3 or TRBV12-4 to TRBJ1-6; unclear D gene. CDR3 length: 11 residues. With 3 bases removed from V and 9 bases from J, the gap between germline ends came to 3 bases. As DNA, the CDR3 is TGTGCCAGCAGTTTCGGTTCACCCCTCCACTTT. Translation gives CASSFGSPLHF.

The chain couples TRBV29-1 to TRBJ1-1; no reliable D call. Germline lookup yields CDR1 SQVTM and CDR2 ANQGSEA. The CDR3 consists of 12 residues. The V end was cut by 3 bases, the J end by 5 bases, with 10 bases between. The CDR3 protein is CSVEEERTEAFF. In DNA, the CDR3 is TGCAGCGTTGAGGAAGAGAGGACTGAAGCTTTCTTT.

The chain joins TRBV5-4 to TRBJ2-1; D is unresolved. Deletions cut 4 bases from V and 5 bases from J, with 7 bases between. CDR1 is SGHNT and CDR2 is YYREEE in the germline V gene (reference sequence). The CDR3 extends over 12 amino acids. CDR3 bases: TGTGCCAGCAGCAAACATGACAATGAGCAGTTCTTC. It is translated as CASSKHDNEQFF.

This clone was observed a handful of times. The junction departs from the called germline gene at one end, perhaps through a read error. This chain uses TRBV7-9 with TRBJ2-7; D might be TRBD1 or TRBD2, each matching 6 bases. The CDR3 consists of 14 residues. The V gene's germline CDR1 is SEHNR and CDR2 FQNEAQ (reference sequence). Here the CDR3 DNA reads TGTGCCAGCAGTTTAGATGGGGGGCGGTACGAGCAGTACTTC. This sequence encodes CASSLDGGRYEQYF.

The rearrangement uses TRBV3-1 (or the pseudogene TRBV3-2) and TRBJ2-7, with D tentatively TRBD1 (5 bases). This CDR3 is 15 amino acids long. V lost 2 bases and J 3 bases, leaving 14 bases between the germline ends. Germline values: CDR1 LGHDT, CDR2 YNNKEL (reference sequence). The CDR3 sequence: CASSQQYGASYEQYF. CDR3 nucleotide sequence: TGTGCCAGCAGCCAACAATATGGGGCGAGCTACGAGCAGTACTTC.

A single count supports this clone. The chain links TRBV19 to TRBJ1-4; tentatively, D is TRBD1 (6 bases). Trimming shortened V by 5 bases and J by 8 bases, and 18 bases separated the two germline ends. The CDR3 covers 15 residues. The germline gives CDR1 LNHDA, CDR2 SQIVND (reference sequence). As DNA, the CDR3 is TGTGCCAGTAGTCAGCAGGGGTCTCTTCGAGAAAAACTGTTTTTT. Protein product: CASSQQGSLREKLFF.

In this sample, this clone turned up a few times. The chain employs TRBV27 and TRBJ1-2; possible D gene TRBD1, 5 bases. The V end lost 2 bases, the J end lost 0 bases, and 16 bases lay between the germline ends. The germline V gene has CDR1 MNHEY and CDR2 SMNVEV (reference sequence). The CDR3 has 17 amino acids. The CDR3 DNA reads as TGTGCCAGCAGTTTAAATATAGGGGCTACAACTAACTATGGCTACACCTTC. Translation: CASSLNIGATTNYGYTF.

In its sample, this clone was seen many times. The V gene is TRBV28, the J gene TRBJ2-7; D not resolved. The CDR3 spans 14 residues. Germline V gene lookup returns CDR1 MDHEN and CDR2 SYDVKM. V lost 8 bases, J lost 1 base, and 15 bases lay in between. The CDR3 DNA sequence: TGTGCCAGCGTGGAACACACCTCTTCCTACGAGCAGTACTTC. The encoded protein is CASVEHTSSYEQYF.